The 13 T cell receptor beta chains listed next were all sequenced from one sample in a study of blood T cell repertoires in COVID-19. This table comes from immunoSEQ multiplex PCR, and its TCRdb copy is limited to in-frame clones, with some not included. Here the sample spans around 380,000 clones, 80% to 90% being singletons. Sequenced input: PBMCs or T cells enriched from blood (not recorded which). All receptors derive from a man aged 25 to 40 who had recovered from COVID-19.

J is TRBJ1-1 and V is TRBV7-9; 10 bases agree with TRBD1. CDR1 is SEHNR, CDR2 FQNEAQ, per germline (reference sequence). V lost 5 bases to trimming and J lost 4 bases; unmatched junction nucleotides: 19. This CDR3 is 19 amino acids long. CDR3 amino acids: CASSPARSTRTGGITEAFF. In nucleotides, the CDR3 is TGTGCCAGCAGCCCTGCAAGGTCCACTCGGACAGGGGGAATCACTGAAGCTTTCTTT.

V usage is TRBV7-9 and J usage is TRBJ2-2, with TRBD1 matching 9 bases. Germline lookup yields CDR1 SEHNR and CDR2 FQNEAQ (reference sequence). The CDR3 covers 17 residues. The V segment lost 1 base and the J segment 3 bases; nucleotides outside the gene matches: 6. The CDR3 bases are TGTGCCAGCAGCTTAGAGGGGGGACAGGGCCACACCGGGGAGCTGTTTTTT. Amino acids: CASSLEGGQGHTGELFF.

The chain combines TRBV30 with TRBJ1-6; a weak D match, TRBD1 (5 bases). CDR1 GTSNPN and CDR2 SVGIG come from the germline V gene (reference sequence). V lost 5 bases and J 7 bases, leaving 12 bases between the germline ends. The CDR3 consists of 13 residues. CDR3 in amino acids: CAWGGEHNSPLHF. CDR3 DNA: TGTGCCTGGGGAGGGGAGCACAATTCACCCCTCCACTTT.

The DNA for the CDR3 is TGTGCCAGCAGTTACAGGGACAGAGACTACGAGCAGTACTTC. This sequence encodes CASSYRDRDYEQYF. The V and J genes are TRBV6-5 and TRBJ2-7; 7 bases agree with TRBD1. Germline values: CDR1 MNHEY, CDR2 SVGAGI. CDR3 length: 14 residues. The junction had 4 bases not matched to a gene; V was cut back by 2 bases and J by 3 bases.

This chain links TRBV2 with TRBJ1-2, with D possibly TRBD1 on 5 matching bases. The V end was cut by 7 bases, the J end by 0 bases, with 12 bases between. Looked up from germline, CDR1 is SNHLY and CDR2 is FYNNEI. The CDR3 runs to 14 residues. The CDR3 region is CASKIDSANYGYTF. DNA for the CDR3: TGTGCCAGCAAAATAGACAGCGCTAACTATGGCTACACCTTC.

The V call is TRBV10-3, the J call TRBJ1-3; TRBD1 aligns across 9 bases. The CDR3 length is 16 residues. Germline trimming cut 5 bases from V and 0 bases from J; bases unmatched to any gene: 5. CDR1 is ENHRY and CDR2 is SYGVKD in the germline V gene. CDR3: CAISWTGENSGNTIYF. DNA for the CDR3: TGTGCCATCAGTTGGACAGGGGAAAACTCTGGAAACACCATATATTTT.

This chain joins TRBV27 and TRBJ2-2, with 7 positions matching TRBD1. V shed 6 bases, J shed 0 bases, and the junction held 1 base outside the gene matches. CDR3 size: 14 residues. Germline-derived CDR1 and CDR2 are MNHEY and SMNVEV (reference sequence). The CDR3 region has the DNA TGTGCCAGCAGGACAGGGACGAACACCGGGGAGCTGTTTTTT. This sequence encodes CASRTGTNTGELFF.

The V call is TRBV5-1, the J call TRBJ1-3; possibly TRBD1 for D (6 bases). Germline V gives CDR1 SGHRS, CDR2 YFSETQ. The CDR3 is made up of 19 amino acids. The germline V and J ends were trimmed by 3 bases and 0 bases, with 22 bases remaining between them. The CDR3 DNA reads TGCGCCAGCAGCTCCCCCGGACAGAAAGAAGAAGCCTCTGGAAACACCATATATTTT. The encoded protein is CASSSPGQKEEASGNTIYF.

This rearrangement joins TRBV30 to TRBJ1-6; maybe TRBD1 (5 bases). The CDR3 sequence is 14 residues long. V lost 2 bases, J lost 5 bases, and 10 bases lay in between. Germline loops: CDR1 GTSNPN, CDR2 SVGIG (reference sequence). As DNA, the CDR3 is TGTGCCTGGAGTACGGGACTGGATAATTCACCCCTCCACTTT. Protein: CAWSTGLDNSPLHF. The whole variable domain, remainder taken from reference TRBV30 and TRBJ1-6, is SQTIHQWPATLVQPVGSPLSLECTVEGTSNPNLYWYRQAAGRGLQLLFYSVGIGQISSEVPQNLSASRPQDRQFILSSKKLLLSDSGFYLCAWSTGLDNSPLHFGNGTRLTVT.

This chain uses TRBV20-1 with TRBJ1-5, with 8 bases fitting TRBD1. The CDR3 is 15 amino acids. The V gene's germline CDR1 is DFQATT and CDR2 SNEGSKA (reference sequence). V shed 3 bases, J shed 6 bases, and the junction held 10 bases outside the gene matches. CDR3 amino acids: CSASAGTGYSQPQHF. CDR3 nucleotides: TGCAGTGCTAGTGCCGGGACAGGATATAGTCAGCCCCAGCATTTT.

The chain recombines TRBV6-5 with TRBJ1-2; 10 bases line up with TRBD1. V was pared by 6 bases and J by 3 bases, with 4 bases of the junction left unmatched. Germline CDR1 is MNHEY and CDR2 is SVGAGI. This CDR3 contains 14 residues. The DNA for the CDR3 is TGTGCCAGCAGCTGGACAGGGGGAGACTATGGCTACACCTTC. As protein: CASSWTGGDYGYTF.

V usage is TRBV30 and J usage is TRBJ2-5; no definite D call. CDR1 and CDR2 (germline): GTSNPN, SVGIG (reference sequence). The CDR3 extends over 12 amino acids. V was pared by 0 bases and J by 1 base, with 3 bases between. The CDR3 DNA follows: TGTGCCTGGAGTGTAGCCCAAGAGACCCAGTACTTC. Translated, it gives CAWSVAQETQYF.

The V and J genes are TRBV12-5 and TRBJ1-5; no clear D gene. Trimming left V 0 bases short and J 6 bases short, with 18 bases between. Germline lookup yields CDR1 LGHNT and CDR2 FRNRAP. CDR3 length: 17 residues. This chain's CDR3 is CASGLVPPNGLRQPQHF. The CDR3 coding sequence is TGTGCTAGTGGTTTGGTACCGCCTAACGGGTTGCGTCAGCCCCAGCATTTT. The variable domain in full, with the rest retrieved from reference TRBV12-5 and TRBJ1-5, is DARVTQTPRHKVTEMGQEVTMRCQPILGHNTVFWYRQTMMQGLELLAYFRNRAPLDDSGMPKDRFSAEMPDATLATLKIQPSEPRDSAVYFCASGLVPPNGLRQPQHFGDGTRLSIL.